This T cell receptor (beta chain) was observed in a study of T cell clones after liver transplantation. This clone has a single count. Only in-frame clones appear in the TCRdb table, and some are missing; sequencing was by immunoSEQ multiplex PCR. Of approximately 100,000 clones in the sample, 75% to 85% were seen once. The CDR3 totals 15 residues. From germline, CDR1 is LNHNV and CDR2 YYDKDF (reference sequence). Between the trimmed V and J ends, which lost 4 bases and 1 base, there was a span of 13 bases. This sequence joins TRBV15 and TRBJ1-1; D gene uncertain. The material was CD4+ T cells from blood, obtained before liver transplant. The origin of this receptor is a human donor who received a liver transplant. The chain's CDR3 is CATSTPSAGNTEAFF. CDR3 coding DNA: TGTGCCACCAGCACACCGAGCGCAGGGAACACTGAAGCTTTCTTT.